A single sample is the source of the 20 T cell receptor beta chains below, sequenced in a study of T cell responses to AZD1222 COVID-19 vaccine. Sequenced by immunoSEQ multiplex PCR; TCRdb stores in-frame clones only, minus some. The table shows about 180,000 clones, with 88% occurring only once. The source was peripheral blood, collected 28 days after the second AZD1222 dose. The receptors were gathered from an adult who received the AZD1222 COVID-19 vaccine.

The chain couples TRBV30 to TRBJ2-3; D is undetermined. CDR3 length: 11 amino acids. Germline assignment: CDR1 GTSNPN and CDR2 SVGIG (reference sequence). V gave up 5 bases and J gave up 2 bases, with 5 bases separating them. CDR3: CAWGATDTQYF. The CDR3 bases are TGTGCCTGGGGAGCCACAGATACGCAGTATTTT.

The genes are TRBV23-1 and TRBJ1-1; 7 bases match TRBD1. TRBV23-1 belongs to the ORF category, with a function that is uncertain. The CDR3 sequence is 13 residues long. Trimming at V came to 11 bases and at J to 0 bases, leaving 6 bases not matched to a gene. CDR3 bases: TGCGCCCGCCAGCAGGGGGTGAACACTGAAGCTTTCTTT. Its translation: CARQQGVNTEAFF.

The V gene is TRBV30, the J gene TRBJ1-1, with 7 bases fitting TRBD1. The CDR3 consists of 13 residues. V shed 2 bases, J shed 4 bases, and the junction held 4 bases outside the gene matches. Germline V gene data show CDR1 as GTSNPN and CDR2 as SVGIG (reference sequence). The CDR3 sequence: CAWSRQGVTEAFF. CDR3 sequence (DNA): TGTGCCTGGAGTCGTCAGGGGGTCACTGAAGCTTTCTTT.

The chain uses TRBV30 and TRBJ2-7, with D possibly TRBD1 on 5 matching bases. Between the trimmed V and J ends, which lost 1 base and 8 bases, there was a span of 15 bases. The CDR3 is made up of 13 amino acids. Germline V lookup: CDR1 GTSNPN, CDR2 SVGIG (reference sequence). CDR3 sequence: CAWSGGTVVKQYF. CDR3 bases: TGTGCCTGGAGTGGGGGCACCGTCGTCAAGCAGTACTTC.

This chain joins TRBV4-1 and TRBJ1-6; possibly TRBD1 for D (5 bases). Trimming stripped 0 bases from V and 7 bases from J, with 7 bases between. This CDR3 comprises 14 residues. Germline V gene lookup returns CDR1 MGHRA and CDR2 YSYEKL. For the CDR3, the DNA is TGCGCCAGCAGCCAAGAACGGGGGAATTCACCCCTCCACTTT. Its protein product is CASSQERGNSPLHF.

The chain couples TRBV4-2 to TRBJ2-2; D remains ambiguous. CDR3 size: 12 residues. Between the trimmed V and J ends, which lost 0 bases and 7 bases, there was a span of 3 bases. From germline, CDR1 is LGHNA and CDR2 YNFKEQ. The CDR3 nucleotides read TGTGCCAGCAGCCAAGAGTACGGGGAGCTGTTTTTT. Its translation is CASSQEYGELFF.

J is TRBJ1-4 and V is TRBV7-2; D not resolved. Germline V gives CDR1 SGHTA, CDR2 FQGNSA. The length of the CDR3 is 18 residues. Trimming shortened V by 5 bases and J by 2 bases, and 21 bases separated the two germline ends. In DNA form, the CDR3 reads TGTGCCAGCAGCCCGCGGACGGTCTTACCTGGGACTAATGAAAAACTGTTTTTT. This codes for CASSPRTVLPGTNEKLFF.

V and J are TRBV5-1 and TRBJ2-1, with 9 bases aligning to TRBD1. The V gene end was trimmed by 6 bases and the J gene end by 4 bases; junction bases not matched to a gene: 11. The V gene's germline CDR1 is SGHRS and CDR2 YFSETQ. The CDR3 contains 16 residues. The CDR3 loop is CASTTEPGQGYNEQFF. CDR3 coding DNA: TGCGCCAGCACGACGGAACCGGGACAGGGATACAATGAGCAGTTCTTC.

V gene TRBV10-1 combines with J gene TRBJ1-1; D ambiguous. This CDR3 region has 11 residues. CDR1 is WNHNN and CDR2 is SYGVQD in the germline V gene (reference sequence). V gave up 4 bases and J gave up 7 bases, with 7 bases separating them. The CDR3 DNA reads as TGCGCCAGCAGTGGTCGAGGTGAAGCTTTCTTT. Its protein is CASSGRGEAFF.

This clone came up a few times. The chain recombines TRBV30 with TRBJ1-2; TRBD1 matches 7 bases. V was clipped by 2 bases and J by 0 bases; unmatched bases: 18. The CDR3 is 19 amino acids. Germline CDR1 and CDR2: GTSNPN and SVGIG (reference sequence). The DNA for the CDR3 is TGTGCCTGGAGTCGTGGTGTCTACAGGGGAAAAAGAGCTAACTATGGCTACACCTTC. This translates into CAWSRGVYRGKRANYGYTF.

This clone was observed once. The rearrangement links TRBV7-2 to TRBJ2-1, with 14 bases lining up with TRBD2. The CDR3 extends over 14 amino acids. Germline V gene data show CDR1 as SGHTA and CDR2 as FQGNSA. Trimming at V came to 5 bases and at J to 11 bases, leaving 5 bases not matched to a gene. CDR3 bases: TGTGCCAGCAGCAAGACTAGCGGGGGGGCTCAGCAGTTCTTC. It translates to CASSKTSGGAQQFF.

CDR3 region: CASTKNTEAFF. The CDR3 DNA is TGTGCCAGCACTAAGAACACTGAAGCTTTCTTT. This chain joins TRBV25-1 and TRBJ1-1; D remains unclear. The V gene lost 7 bases and the J gene lost 1 base, with 4 bases spanning the gap. This CDR3 has 11 amino acids. The germline V gene has CDR1 MGHDK and CDR2 SYGVNS.

This chain links TRBV24-1 with TRBJ2-5; 9 bases agree with TRBD1. The CDR3 length is 14 residues. Trimming cost V 5 bases and J 5 bases; bases outside gene matches: 5. CDR1 is KGHDR, CDR2 SFDVKD, per germline. The chain's CDR3 is CATSATGGGETQYF. The CDR3 nucleotides read TGTGCCACCAGTGCAACAGGGGGCGGCGAGACCCAGTACTTC.

The gene calls are TRBV5-1 and TRBJ2-1; TRBD2 agrees at 11 bases. Germline V lookup: CDR1 SGHRS, CDR2 YFSETQ. The CDR3 runs 16 residues. V gave up 1 base and J gave up 6 bases; unmatched junction bases: 6. CDR3 amino acids: CASSLKASGGTNEQFF. In DNA, the CDR3 is TGCGCCAGCAGCTTGAAGGCTAGCGGGGGGACCAATGAGCAGTTCTTC.

V usage is TRBV5-8 and J usage is TRBJ1-2; no clear D gene. Deletions cut 4 bases from V and 6 bases from J, with 7 bases between. In germline, CDR1 is SGHTS, CDR2 YDEGEE. This CDR3 is built from 11 residues. The CDR3 region has the DNA TGTGCCAGCAGCCGTGCTAATGGCTACACCTTC. It codes for CASSRANGYTF.

The chain uses TRBV19 and TRBJ1-5; 9 bases align to TRBD1. With 10 bases clipped from V and 5 bases from J, the junction kept 6 bases outside the gene matches. The CDR3 extends over 13 amino acids. The germline V gene encodes CDR1 LNHDA and CDR2 SQIVND (reference sequence). The CDR3 protein is CATRDRADQPQHF. The CDR3 DNA reads TGTGCCACCAGGGACAGGGCGGATCAGCCCCAGCATTTT.

The chain is built from TRBV4-2 and TRBJ2-7; the match to TRBD2 covers 9 bases. The CDR3 covers 17 residues. Per the germline V gene, CDR1 is LGHNA and CDR2 is YNFKEQ. Unmatched junction bases numbered 12, after V lost 2 bases and J lost 4 bases. In DNA, the CDR3 is TGTGCCAGCAGCCAACCTTCTGGGGGACTAGCAGGTTACGAGCAGTACTTC. It codes for CASSQPSGGLAGYEQYF.

The chain employs TRBV3-1 (or the pseudogene TRBV3-2) and TRBJ2-7; TRBD1 agrees at 10 bases. Per germline, CDR1 LGHDT and CDR2 YNNKEL (reference sequence). J gave up 5 bases and V 3 bases, and 7 bases lay outside the gene matches. The CDR3 is 15 amino acids. This CDR3 reads CASSHYGQGVNEQYF. The DNA of the CDR3 is TGTGCCAGCAGCCACTACGGACAGGGGGTAAACGAGCAGTACTTC.

In its sample, this clone was seen a few times. The rearrangement uses TRBV11-2 and TRBJ2-7; a possible D gene is TRBD1 (5 bases). Between the trimmed V and J ends, which lost 1 base and 5 bases, there was a span of 6 bases. The CDR3 consists of 12 residues. In germline, CDR1 is SGHAT, CDR2 FQNNGV. This CDR3 is CASSLARDEQYF. CDR3 in DNA: TGTGCCAGCAGCTTAGCCAGGGACGAGCAGTACTTC.

The chain has TRBV7-8 and TRBJ1-3; TRBD1 might be the D (6 bases). Per the germline V gene, CDR1 is SGHVS and CDR2 is FQNEAQ. The CDR3 has 20 amino acids. V was pared by 0 bases and J by 1 base, with 22 bases between. CDR3 bases: TGTGCCAGCAGCTTAGCTCCTAAGCTCTTAAGGGGGTCATCTGGAAACACCATATATTTT. The encoded protein is CASSLAPKLLRGSSGNTIYF. Supplemented by reference TRBV7-8 and TRBJ1-3, the full variable domain reads GAGVSQSPRYKVAKRGQDVALRCDPISGHVSLFWYQQALGQGPEFLTYFQNEAQLDKSGLPSDRFFAERPEGSVSTLKIQRTQQEDSAVYLCASSLAPKLLRGSSGNTIYFGEGSWLTVV.